The 23 T cell receptor beta chains given below trace back to one sample, sequenced in a study of beta chain features in type 1 diabetes. The sequenced template was cDNA made from the entire isolated RNA. Assay used: immunoSEQ multiplex PCR; TCRdb lists only in-frame clones, some missing. The sample shows under 450,000 clones, about 15% of them seen only once. Sequencing input: naive CD4+ T cells from blood. Receptors were obtained from a man between 25 and 39 years old in good health.

The rearrangement joins TRBV7-2 to TRBJ2-1, with no clear D. V was shortened by 8 bases and J by 0 bases, with 11 bases between the two germline ends. CDR1 is SGHTA, CDR2 FQGNSA, per germline. The CDR3 has 14 residues. This chain's CDR3 is CASGAPSSYNEQFF. CDR3 sequence (DNA): TGTGCCAGCGGAGCGCCGAGCTCCTACAATGAGCAGTTCTTC.

The gene calls are TRBV5-4 and TRBJ2-1; D is unresolved. The CDR3 is 14 amino acids. Trimming pared 4 bases from V and 8 bases from J, leaving 16 bases between. From germline, CDR1 is SGHNT and CDR2 YYREEE (reference sequence). The CDR3 protein is CASSRDEFGDEQFF. CDR3 coding DNA: TGTGCCAGCAGCCGCGACGAATTTGGCGATGAGCAGTTCTTC.

This clone was counted only a few times. This sample also contains other DNA sequences that code for the same CDR3. V is TRBV27 and J is TRBJ2-3, with D perhaps matching TRBD1 (6 bases). Germline values: CDR1 MNHEY, CDR2 SMNVEV (reference sequence). The CDR3 extends over 14 amino acids. Trimming stripped 5 bases from V and 4 bases from J, with 13 bases between. CDR3 residues: CASSLGQGPDTQYF. DNA of the CDR3: TGTGCCAGCAGTCTTGGTCAGGGGCCAGATACGCAGTATTTT.

This clone was seen a few times. This sequence joins TRBV9 and TRBJ1-3; D call uncertain. Trimming removed 3 bases from V and 4 bases from J, with 5 bases in between. The germline CDR1 and CDR2 sequences are SGDLS and YYNGEE. This CDR3 is 12 amino acids long. The CDR3 region is CASSDEGNTIYF. The CDR3, as DNA: TGTGCCAGCAGCGACGAGGGAAACACCATATATTTT.

Written as DNA, the CDR3 is TGCGCCAGCAGCTTGGAACTAGCGGGCGATGAGCAGTTCTTC. Translated: CASSLELAGDEQFF. The V and J genes are TRBV5-1 and TRBJ2-1; 9 nucleotides agree with TRBD2. Germline V gene lookup returns CDR1 SGHRS and CDR2 YFSETQ. The trim removed 0 bases at V and 8 bases at J, leaving 3 bases unmatched. The CDR3 is 14 residues long.

This clone has more than one count but fewer than ten. The V and J genes are TRBV9 and TRBJ2-7; 8 nucleotides align to TRBD2. In germline, CDR1 is SGDLS, CDR2 YYNGEE. The CDR3 loop spans 14 amino acids. The V gene end was trimmed by 4 bases and the J gene end by 7 bases; junction bases not matched to a gene: 10. The CDR3 DNA is TGTGCCAGCAGCTCCAGACTAGCGTCGGGGGAGCAGTACGTC. Protein product: CASSSRLASGEQYV.

In this sample, this clone turned up a few times. The chain links TRBV15 to TRBJ2-5; D is unclear. Germline loops: CDR1 LNHNV, CDR2 YYDKDF (reference sequence). V gave up 0 bases and J gave up 2 bases, with 1 base separating them. This CDR3 region has 12 residues. The CDR3 nucleotides are TGTGCCACCAGCAGAGATCAAGAGACCCAGTACTTC. Encoded protein: CATSRDQETQYF.

As concerns this clone: A read error may explain this, as a much larger clone is one base away. This chain's CDR3 is CSVNHYEKLFF. CDR3 DNA: TGCAGCGTTAATCATTATGAAAAACTGTTTTTT. The chain recombines TRBV29-1 with TRBJ1-4, with no clear D. The CDR3 is made up of 11 amino acids. With 5 bases removed from V and 6 bases from J, the gap between germline ends came to 7 bases. Germline V gene lookup returns CDR1 SQVTM and CDR2 ANQGSEA. Variable domain in full (rest from reference TRBV29-1 and TRBJ1-4): SAVISQKPSRDICQRGTSLTIQCQVDSQVTMMFWYRQQPGQSLTLIATANQGSEATYESGFVIDKFPISRPNLTFSTLTVSNMSPEDSSIYLCSVNHYEKLFFGSGTQLSVL.

This clone showed up many times. The V and J genes are TRBV30 and TRBJ1-2; D unresolved. CDR1 is GTSNPN and CDR2 is SVGIG in the germline V gene (reference sequence). The CDR3 runs to 13 residues. Between the trimmed V and J ends, which lost 0 bases and 7 bases, there was a span of 12 bases. CDR3 sequence (DNA): TGTGCCTGGAGTGTATTGACGACGGGTGGCTACACCTTC. It specifies CAWSVLTTGGYTF.

There are a few counts of this clone. The gene calls are TRBV5-6 and TRBJ1-6, with 10 bases matching TRBD1. The germline V gene has CDR1 SGHDT and CDR2 YYEEEE. The CDR3 is 17 amino acids. V was clipped by 3 bases and J by 10 bases; unmatched bases: 13. CDR3 DNA sequence: TGTGCCAGCAGCTACTCCGGGACAGGGGTTCAGGAATCACCCCTCCACTTT. Translation gives CASSYSGTGVQESPLHF. The full variable domain, in which reference TRBV5-6 and TRBJ1-6 provide the parts outside the CDR3, is DAGVTQSPTHLIKTRGQQVTLRCSPKSGHDTVSWYQQALGQGPQFIFQYYEEEERQRGNFPDRFSGHQFPNYSSELNVNALLLGDSALYLCASSYSGTGVQESPLHFGNGTRLTVT.

The chain joins TRBV7-2 to TRBJ1-2; D gene ambiguous. This CDR3 comprises 13 residues. V lost 0 bases and J lost 8, with 10 bases in between. Germline loops: CDR1 SGHTA, CDR2 FQGNSA. In DNA form, the CDR3 reads TGTGCCAGCAGCTTAGCAGGGCTGGGAGGCTACACCTTC. Translating gives CASSLAGLGGYTF. Full variable domain (remainder filled in from reference TRBV7-2 and TRBJ1-2): GAGVSQSPSNKVTEKGKDVELRCDPISGHTALYWYRQSLGQGLEFLIYFQGNSAPDKSGLPSDRFSAERTGGSVSTLTIQRTQQEDSAVYLCASSLAGLGGYTFGSGTRLTVV.

The chain carries TRBV18 and TRBJ2-5; maybe TRBD1 (6 bases). CDR3 length equals 14 residues. Trimming removed 3 bases at V and 2 bases at J, with 10 bases between. CDR1 and CDR2 (germline): KGHSH, LQKENI. Written as DNA, the CDR3 is TGTGCCAGCTCACCGCGGACAGCTCAAGAGACCCAGTACTTC. Amino acids: CASSPRTAQETQYF.

The chain recombines TRBV29-1 with TRBJ1-2; D gene unclear. This CDR3 contains 10 residues. The V gene's germline CDR1 is SQVTM and CDR2 ANQGSEA. The CDR3 protein is CFQILYGYTF. CDR3 nucleotides: TGCTTTCAGATTCTCTATGGCTACACCTTC.

The gene calls are TRBV7-2 and TRBJ2-5; the D gene could be TRBD1 or TRBD2 (5 bases each). The CDR3 runs 14 residues. V lost 5 bases and J 5 bases, leaving 15 bases between the germline ends. Germline CDR1 SGHTA, CDR2 FQGNSA. The CDR3 nucleotides are TGTGCCAGCAGCCGTGACTGGGGGATCGAGACCCAGTACTTC. Protein sequence: CASSRDWGIETQYF.

This clone came up a few times. This chain links TRBV29-1 with TRBJ2-3; D not certain. The V gene's germline CDR1 is SQVTM and CDR2 ANQGSEA. The CDR3 extends over 15 amino acids. V was clipped by 0 bases and J by 1 base, with 11 bases between them. The CDR3 DNA reads TGCAGCGTTGAAGATCGTAGCCCCGGCACAGATACGCAGTATTTT. Translation: CSVEDRSPGTDTQYF.

The chain links TRBV4-1 to TRBJ2-4; 9 nucleotides agree with TRBD1. Germline V gives CDR1 MGHRA, CDR2 YSYEKL. The CDR3 contains 17 residues. After removal of 2 bases from V and 6 bases from J, the junction contained 11 bases not matched to a gene. In DNA form, the CDR3 reads TGCGCCAGCAGCCAACTTGGGACAGGGCTTCGAGGAAACATTCAGTACTTC. Translated: CASSQLGTGLRGNIQYF.

This clone showed up many times. The identical CDR3 is also encoded by other nucleotide sequences in the sample. The chain carries TRBV18 and TRBJ2-5, with unresolved D. Germline V gene data show CDR1 as KGHSH and CDR2 as LQKENI. The CDR3 spans 12 residues. V lost 3 bases to trimming and J lost 0 bases, with 2 bases between them. CDR3 sequence (DNA): TGTGCCAGCTCACCGTACCAAGAGACCCAGTACTTC. Translated: CASSPYQETQYF.

As concerns this clone: This same CDR3 is encoded by further DNA sequences in the sample. The chain links TRBV7-2 to TRBJ2-5, with a tentative D call TRBD2 (7 bases). The CDR3 covers 13 residues. The germline gives CDR1 SGHTA, CDR2 FQGNSA. V was clipped by 3 bases and J by 4 bases, with 9 bases between them. This CDR3 is CASSLGGRETQYF. The CDR3 nucleotides read TGTGCCAGCAGCTTGGGGGGGCGAGAGACCCAGTACTTC.

The genes are TRBV25-1 and TRBJ2-2; D gene ambiguous. The V end lost 5 bases, the J end lost 2 bases, and 6 bases lay between the germline ends. The CDR3 extends over 13 amino acids. Germline V gene sequence: CDR1 MGHDK, CDR2 SYGVNS. This chain's CDR3 is CASSPLNTGELFF. CDR3 coding DNA: TGTGCCAGCAGTCCCTTAAACACCGGGGAGCTGTTTTTT.

This clone was detected a few times. The chain uses TRBV30 and TRBJ1-5; unclear D gene. The germline V gene encodes CDR1 GTSNPN and CDR2 SVGIG (reference sequence). CDR3 length equals 13 residues. Between the trimmed V and J ends, which lost 4 bases and 8 bases, there was a span of 15 bases. The CDR3: CAWNRQTVEPQHF. The CDR3 nucleotides are TGTGCCTGGAACCGGCAGACGGTTGAGCCCCAGCATTTT.

The CDR3 DNA is TGCGCCAGCAGCCTTGCGCACCAGAACACTGAAGCTTTCTTT. As protein: CASSLAHQNTEAFF. This chain connects TRBV4-3 to TRBJ1-1; D is undetermined. The CDR3 has 14 amino acids. The germline V gene has CDR1 LGHNA and CDR2 YSLEER. V was shortened by 4 bases and J by 1 base, with 10 bases between the two germline ends.

This clone appeared once. The rearrangement links TRBV9 to TRBJ2-1; D tentatively fits TRBD1 or TRBD2 (6 bases each). The length of the CDR3 is 15 residues. The V end was cut by 4 bases, the J end by 0 bases, with 11 bases between. Germline lookup yields CDR1 SGDLS and CDR2 YYNGEE. The chain's CDR3 is CASSPGGGSYNEQFF. CDR3 sequence (DNA): TGTGCCAGCAGCCCCGGAGGGGGCTCCTACAATGAGCAGTTCTTC.

About this clone itself: An end of the junction does not agree with germline; a read error may underlie this. This chain joins TRBV7-2 and TRBJ2-5; D remains ambiguous. CDR3 length: 11 residues. Germline CDR1 and CDR2: SGHTA and FQGNSA. Written as DNA, the CDR3 is TGTGCCAGCAGCAACCATGAGACCCAGTACTTC. This codes for CASSNHETQYF.